This T cell receptor beta chain was found in a study of cytomegalovirus exposure and HLA in healthy donors. Study-wide points: Some segments of the V type, notably TRBV6-2 and TRBV6-3, were excluded as indistinguishable. TCR beta chains numbering some 150 were designated cytomegalovirus-associated.

This clone was detected only a few times. Antigen unknown. The V end was cut by 8 bases, the J end by 4 bases, with 14 bases between. The germline V gene encodes CDR1 MDHEN and CDR2 SYDVKM. The CDR3 runs 13 residues. PCR used 60 Vbeta primers and 13 Jbeta primers. The assay was immunoSEQ multiplex PCR, and TCRdb's table has in-frame clones only and misses some. The profile covers 180,000 or so clones, with over 65% appearing a single time and more than 3.5% taken by the ten largest. Sampled while nominally healthy, donors likely had unrecorded immune exposures. The sample consisted of PBMCs. The clonotype comes from a woman aged 60-70 years in good health and CMV-seropositive. The chain combines TRBV28 with TRBJ1-2, with TRBD1 as a possible D gene (6 bases). The CDR3, as DNA: TGTGCCAGCCGCAGGGGAGAGAGCTATGGCTACACCTTC. It is translated as CASRRGESYGYTF.